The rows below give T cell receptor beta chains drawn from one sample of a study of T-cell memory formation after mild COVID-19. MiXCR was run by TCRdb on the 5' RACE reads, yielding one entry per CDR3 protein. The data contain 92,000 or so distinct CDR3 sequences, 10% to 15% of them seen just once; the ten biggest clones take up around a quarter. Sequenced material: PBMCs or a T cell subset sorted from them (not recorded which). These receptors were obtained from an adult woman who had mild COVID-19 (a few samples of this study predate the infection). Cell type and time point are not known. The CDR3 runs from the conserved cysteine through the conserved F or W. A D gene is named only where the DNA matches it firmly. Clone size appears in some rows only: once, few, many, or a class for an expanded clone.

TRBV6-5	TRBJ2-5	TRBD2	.	TGTGCCAGCAGCAAGGGAGGGGAACCCGAGACCCAGTACTTC	CASSKGGEPETQYF
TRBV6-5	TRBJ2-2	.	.	TGTGCCAGCAGTTACTCACTTCTGAACACCGGGGAGCTGTTTTTT	CASSYSLLNTGELFF
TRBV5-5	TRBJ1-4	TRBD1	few	TGTGCCAGCAGCCCCGCGACAGGGCCGAAAAAACTGTTTTTT	CASSPATGPKKLFF
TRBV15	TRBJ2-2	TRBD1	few	TGTGCCACCGCGGACAGGGCGGACACCGGGGAGCTGTTTTTT	CATADRADTGELFF
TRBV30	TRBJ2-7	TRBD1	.	TGTGCCTTGGCAGGGGGAGTTACCTACGAGCAGTACTTC	CALAGGVTYEQYF
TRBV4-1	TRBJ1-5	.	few	TGCGCCAGCAGCCGTACAGATATCAATCAGCCCCAGCATTTT	CASSRTDINQPQHF
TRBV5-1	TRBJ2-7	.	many	TGCGCCAGCAGCTTAGAGGGAAAGTACGAGCAGTACTTC	CASSLEGKYEQYF
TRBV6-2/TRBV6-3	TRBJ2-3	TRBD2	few	TGTGCCAGCAGTTACTCACTAGCGGGACTCACAGATACGCAGTATTTT	CASSYSLAGLTDTQYF
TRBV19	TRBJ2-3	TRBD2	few	TGTGCCAGTAGTATACCCCTAGCGGGGATCACAGATACGCAGTATTTT	CASSIPLAGITDTQYF
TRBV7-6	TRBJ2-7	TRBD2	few	TGTGCCAGCAGCTTAGCCCCCGGACTAGTCCTTGAGCAGTACTTC	CASSLAPGLVLEQYF
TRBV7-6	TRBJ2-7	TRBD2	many	TGTGCCAGCAGCTTAGGGGAGGGAGCCTCTGGGGAGCAGTACTTC	CASSLGEGASGEQYF
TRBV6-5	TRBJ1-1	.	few	TGTGCCAGCACCTCCGGGGACACGTACACTGAAGCTTTCTTT	CASTSGDTYTEAFF
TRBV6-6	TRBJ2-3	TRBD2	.	TGTGCCAGCAGTGACCGGGAGGCGGGCACAGATACGCAGTATTTT	CASSDREAGTDTQYF
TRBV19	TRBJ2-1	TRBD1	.	TGTGCCAGTAGAGTGACAGGGGGCTCTTACAATGAGCAGTTCTTC	CASRVTGGSYNEQFF
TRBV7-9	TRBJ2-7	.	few	TGTGCCAGCAGCTTGGACCCACTGGCCGGGGAGTACTTC	CASSLDPLAGEYF
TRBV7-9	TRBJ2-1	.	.	TGTGCCAGCAGCTTAGACATCTCCTACAATGAGCAGTTCTTC	CASSLDISYNEQFF